The present T cell receptor beta chain was sequenced within a study of cytomegalovirus exposure and HLA in healthy donors. General observations from the study: What was likely a sequencing artifact was a cluster of highly shared sequence variants.

In the case of this clone: Its antigen is currently unknown.

Germline CDR1 and CDR2: SGHNT and YYREEE (reference sequence). V lost 4 bases, J lost 5 bases, and 22 bases lay in between. The CDR3 contains 16 residues. In the PCR, 60 Vbeta and 13 Jbeta primers were used. Repertoires were generated with immunoSEQ multiplex PCR, while TCRdb's copy carries only in-frame clones and drops some. The repertoire holds about 130,000 clones, with over 70% as singletons. The sample was PBMCs. This TCR came from a woman in her 50s in good health and CMV-seronegative. This sequence joins TRBV5-4 and TRBJ2-7; TRBD2 might be the D (6 bases). CDR3: CASSPGGNEGPDEQYF. The CDR3 DNA follows: TGTGCCAGCAGCCCCGGGGGTAACGAGGGCCCCGACGAGCAGTACTTC.